This TCR beta chain is from a study of T cells after yellow fever vaccination. Germline V gene sequence: CDR1 LNHDA, CDR2 SQIVND (reference sequence). CDR3 length equals 15 residues. Losses at the gene ends were 6 bases for V and 6 bases for J; bases not matched to a gene: 6. The sample holds a few counts of this clonotype. TCRdb reprocessed the 5' RACE reads via MiXCR and lists one record per CDR3 protein. The data contain fewer than 450,000 distinct CDR3 sequences, roughly 4% of them singletons. This receptor was obtained from a young man who received the YFV17D yellow fever vaccine. The chain has TRBV19 and TRBJ1-6, with TRBD1 matching over 9 bases. The sequencing here drew on PBMCs, taken 5 days after the yellow fever booster vaccination. The CDR3 nucleotides are TGTGCCAGTAGCCAAACAGGGGGCCGTAATTCACCCCTCCACTTT. Its translation: CASSQTGGRNSPLHF.